These T cell receptor beta chains were read from a single sample in a study of blood T cells in healthy people across ages. TCRdb called the 5' RACE reads again in MiXCR, with one record for every CDR3 protein. The sample includes 2 million or so distinct CDR3 sequences, about 49% seen only once; the top ten take over 2%. The source material was blood. These receptors all stem from a woman aged 40 to 50 in good health. Both conserved end residues are part of each CDR3. D genes are given only for firm matches. Clone size is stated in some rows and not others, as once, few, many or a class when expanded.

cdr3_aa cdr3_nt d_call j_call v_call clone_size
CASSEVPDGSYEQYF TGTGCCAGCAGTGAAGTTCCCGACGGGTCCTACGAGCAGTACTTC - TRBJ2-7 TRBV6-1 -
CASSFLGTAIQETQYF TGTGCCAGCAGCTTTCTCGGGACAGCTATCCAAGAGACCCAGTACTTC TRBD1 TRBJ2-5 TRBV7-9 few
CSARDYRGSNEQFF TGCAGCGCTAGGGACTACAGGGGCAGCAATGAGCAGTTCTTC - TRBJ2-1 TRBV29-1 few
CASLQKDSYGYTF TGTGCCAGCCTTCAAAAGGACAGCTATGGCTACACCTTC - TRBJ1-2 TRBV6-1 -
CSARQLGTSSGAQYF TGCAGTGCCCGACAGCTCGGGACTTCCTCGGGGGCGCAGTATTTT - TRBJ2-3 TRBV20-1 -
CACSPTSGKETQYF TGCGCCTGCAGCCCAACTAGCGGCAAAGAGACCCAGTACTTC TRBD2 TRBJ2-5 TRBV5-1 -
CSGPPSGLTDTQYF TGCAGTGGACCCCCTAGCGGGCTAACAGATACGCAGTATTTT TRBD2 TRBJ2-3 TRBV20-1 -
CASSFGQPMDEQYF TGTGCCAGCAGCTTTGGACAGCCGATGGACGAGCAGTACTTC - TRBJ2-7 TRBV11-2 -
CASSLGRGWSDEQFF TGTGCCAGCAGTTTGGGCAGGGGGTGGTCGGATGAGCAGTTCTTC TRBD1 TRBJ2-1 TRBV28 few
CASFAAGNEQYF TGTGCCAGCTTTGCGGCTGGCAATGAGCAGTACTTC - TRBJ2-7 TRBV12-3/TRBV12-4 -
CSASNTRGASFGYTF TGCAGTGCTAGCAATACACGGGGGGCTTCATTTGGCTACACCTTC - TRBJ1-2 TRBV20-1 -
CATRGPRGYTF TGTGCCACCAGGGGGCCTAGGGGCTACACCTTC TRBD1 TRBJ1-2 TRBV2 -
CASSYLAGALEQYF TGTGCCAGCAGTTACCTTGCGGGGGCCCTCGAGCAGTACTTC - TRBJ2-7 TRBV6-2/TRBV6-3 -
CASSLTGQPQETQYF TGTGCCAGCAGCTTAACAGGACAGCCACAAGAGACCCAGTACTTC - TRBJ2-5 TRBV7-2 -
CATSTYRTTGELFF TGTGCCACCAGTACATACAGGACCACCGGGGAGCTGTTTTTT - TRBJ2-2 TRBV24-1 -
CASSQRRTNYEQYF TGTGCCAGCAGCCAACGCCGGACAAATTACGAGCAGTACTTC - TRBJ2-7 TRBV3-1 -
CSVEEGRSEQYF TGCAGCGTTGAAGAAGGGAGGTCGGAGCAGTACTTC - TRBJ2-7 TRBV29-1 many
CATSDRTRDGAYEQYF TGTGCCACCAGTGACCGTACTAGGGACGGCGCCTACGAGCAGTACTTC - TRBJ2-7 TRBV24-1 once
CAIRVGAGGNYGYTF TGTGCCATCCGGGTAGGGGCAGGGGGGAACTATGGCTACACCTTC TRBD1 TRBJ1-2 TRBV6-6 few
CASSPQGGLSNEQFF TGTGCCAGCAGCCCCCAGGGGGGGTTGAGCAATGAGCAGTTCTTC - TRBJ2-1 TRBV4-2 few
CASSFGFGRGRSGANVLTF TGTGCCAGCAGTTTTGGATTCGGGCGGGGGCGCTCTGGGGCCAACGTCCTGACTTTC - TRBJ2-6 TRBV12-3/TRBV12-4 few
CAAVPTLTKLFF TGTGCCGCAGTCCCTACGTTAACAAAACTGTTTTTT - TRBJ1-4 TRBV6-5 -
CSARDDFRRGGPEQFF TGCAGTGCTAGAGATGATTTCAGGCGGGGGGGCCCTGAGCAGTTCTTC TRBD2 TRBJ2-1 TRBV20-1 -
CSVRNRGLQETQYF TGCAGCGTTCGGAACAGGGGGTTGCAAGAGACCCAGTACTTC TRBD1 TRBJ2-5 TRBV29-1 many
CATSPRDIRYGYTF TGTGCCACCAGCCCCCGGGACATAAGATATGGCTACACCTTC - TRBJ1-2 TRBV15 once
CASSLAVVQETQYF TGTGCCAGCAGCTTAGCAGTGGTTCAAGAGACCCAGTACTTC - TRBJ2-5 TRBV7-9 few
CASSQGPLSYEQFF TGTGCCAGCAGCCAAGGACCTCTTAGCTATGAGCAGTTCTTC - TRBJ2-1 TRBV3-1 -
CASSLEGLVAREVIDEQFF TGTGCCAGCAGCTTAGAAGGTCTGGTTGCCCGCGAGGTAATAGATGAGCAGTTCTTC - TRBJ2-1 TRBV7-9 few
CASRQDTSGNEQFF TGTGCCAGCAGACAAGACACCTCGGGGAATGAGCAGTTCTTC - TRBJ2-1 TRBV6-5 -
CASSLGDRGLGYEQYF TGCGCCAGCAGCTTGGGGGACAGGGGATTGGGCTACGAGCAGTACTTC TRBD1 TRBJ2-7 TRBV5-1 -
CASSYSGESSYEQYF TGTGCCAGCAGTTATTCAGGGGAGAGCTCCTACGAGCAGTACTTC - TRBJ2-7 TRBV6-5 -
CASSSPPGAETQYF TGTGCCAGCAGCTCACCCCCAGGGGCAGAGACCCAGTACTTC - TRBJ2-5 TRBV7-9 -
CASRITGTGVGYGYTF TGTGCCAGCAGAATCACCGGGACAGGCGTGGGGTATGGCTACACCTTC TRBD1 TRBJ1-2 TRBV6-5 few
CASLAQSKGPHEDTEAFF TGCGCCAGCCTGGCCCAATCGAAAGGGCCCCATGAGGACACTGAAGCTTTCTTT - TRBJ1-1 TRBV5-1 -
CSAIPLSTIYEQYF TGCAGTGCTATCCCCCTTTCGACCATCTACGAGCAGTACTTC - TRBJ2-7 TRBV20-1 few
CSATNPGETQYF TGCAGTGCTACCAACCCGGGAGAGACCCAGTACTTC - TRBJ2-5 TRBV20-1 -
CASSVGGGAGTRYF - - TRBJ2-5 TRBV9 -
CAIGQIYNEQFF TGTGCCATCGGACAGATATACAATGAGCAGTTCTTC - TRBJ2-1 TRBV10-3 few
CTTSSRDRVYEQYF TGTACCACCAGCAGCCGGGACAGGGTCTACGAGCAGTACTTC TRBD1 TRBJ2-7 TRBV15 -
CASSQGARGGDSPLHF TGTGCCAGCAGCCAAGGCGCCAGGGGGGGAGATTCACCCCTCCACTTT TRBD1 TRBJ1-6 TRBV4-2 few
CASSRRQGSSSTDTQYF TGTGCCAGCAGCCGAAGACAGGGGAGCAGCAGCACAGATACGCAGTATTTT TRBD1 TRBJ2-3 TRBV12-3/TRBV12-4 few
CASSLAGEYYEQYF TGTGCCAGCAGCTTAGCGGGAGAGTACTACGAGCAGTACTTC - TRBJ2-7 TRBV7-6 -
CASSQDRGQAYNSPLHF TGTGCCAGCAGCCAAGACAGGGGGCAGGCCTATAATTCACCCCTCCACTTT TRBD1 TRBJ1-6 TRBV3-1 -
CSASSLAASYNEQFF TGCAGTGCTAGCAGCCTAGCGGCCTCCTACAATGAGCAGTTCTTC TRBD2 TRBJ2-1 TRBV20-1 -
CASSDSTKNIQYF TGTGCCAGTTCAGACAGCACCAAAAACATTCAGTACTTC - TRBJ2-4 TRBV7-9 few
CSAQGLAGGQVNEQFF TGCAGTGCTCAAGGACTAGCGGGGGGGCAAGTCAATGAGCAGTTCTTC TRBD2 TRBJ2-1 TRBV20-1 -
CSVLSEGVEQFF TGCAGCGTTCTGAGCGAAGGTGTTGAGCAGTTCTTC - TRBJ2-1 TRBV29-1 -